Each of the 17 T cell receptor beta chains below was sequenced from the same sample in a study of T-cell reconstitution after alpha-beta-depleted transplantation in children. Preparing the TCRbeta library involved the use of unique molecular identifiers. TCRdb re-analysed the PCR reads in MiXCR, keeping a single row per CDR3 protein. The data contain around 370,000 distinct CDR3 sequences, roughly 17% of them seen just once; the ten biggest clones take up around 38%. Material: PBMCs, mostly from graft donor cells, obtained 360 days after TCRalphabeta/CD19-depleted stem cell transplant. The source is a male patient under 10 years old who had a stem cell transplant for acute lymphoblastic leukemia, so the T cells may come from the graft donor.

V usage is TRBV15 and J usage is TRBJ1-2; D uncertain. Looked up from germline, CDR1 is LNHNV and CDR2 is YYDKDF (reference sequence). V was cut by 2 bases and J by 3 bases, with 10 bases left in between. This CDR3 spans 14 amino acids. CDR3 DNA: TGTGCCACCAGCAGAAGGGAAAGGGACTATGGCTACACCTTC. Translating it yields CATSRRERDYGYTF.

This clonotype has ten or more counts. The chain couples TRBV7-9 to TRBJ2-1, with a weak D call TRBD1 (5 bases). Trimming stripped 5 bases from V and 2 bases from J, with 13 bases between. The CDR3 is 15 residues long. Germline V gene sequence: CDR1 SEHNR, CDR2 FQNEAQ (reference sequence). CDR3 coding DNA: TGTGCCAGCAGCCAAAAGGGGATCACCTACAATGAGCAGTTCTTC. As protein: CASSQKGITYNEQFF. The complete variable domain, with remaining parts taken from reference TRBV7-9 and TRBJ2-1, reads DTGVSQNPRHKITKRGQNVTFRCDPISEHNRLYWYRQTLGQGPEFLTYFQNEAQLEKSRLLSDRFSAERPKGSFSTLEIQRTEQGDSAMYLCASSQKGITYNEQFFGPGTRLTVL.

The chain combines TRBV21-1 with TRBJ2-5; TRBD2 is the table's D call, not checked against the DNA. TRBV21-1 constitutes a pseudogene. The length of the CDR3 is 16 residues. This chain's CDR3 is CASSKVRREGRETQYF. For the CDR3, the DNA is TGTGCCAGCAGCAAAGTTCGGCGGGAGGGCCGTGAGACCCAGTACTTC.

The chain's CDR3 is CASSPLGVRGQPQHF. CDR3 nucleotide sequence: TGTGCCAGCTCACCCCTGGGGGTGAGAGGACAGCCCCAGCATTTT. The chain combines TRBV18 with TRBJ1-5; D is possibly TRBD1 (5 bases). In germline, CDR1 is KGHSH, CDR2 LQKENI. This CDR3 spans 15 amino acids. V shed 3 bases and J shed 7 bases, with 16 bases lying between them.

This clonotype has only a few counts. J is TRBJ2-5 and V is TRBV11-2, with D possibly being TRBD1 or TRBD2 (6 bases each). This CDR3 region has 15 residues. V was shortened by 3 bases and J by 5 bases, with 16 bases between the two germline ends. CDR1 and CDR2 from the germline V gene are SGHAT and FQNNGV. The CDR3 nucleotides are TGTGCCAGCAGCTTTTTTGGGGGGCTAGAGGAGACCCAGTACTTC. Translation: CASSFFGGLEETQYF. Filled out from reference TRBV11-2 and TRBJ2-5, the complete variable domain reads EAGVAQSPRYKIIEKRQSVAFWCNPISGHATLYWYQQILGQGPKLLIQFQNNGVVDDSQLPKDRFSAERLKGVDSTLKIQPAKLEDSAVYLCASSFFGGLEETQYFGPGTRLLVL.

This clonotype has a handful of counts. The chain uses TRBV9 and TRBJ2-1, with 9 bases that match TRBD1. With V trimmed by 4 bases and J by 3 bases, 11 bases remained unmatched. CDR3 length equals 17 residues. CDR1 and CDR2 from the germline V gene are SGDLS and YYNGEE. In nucleotides, the CDR3 is TGTGCCAGCAGCCCAGAAGGGACAGGGACATTCTACAATGAGCAGTTCTTC. It encodes CASSPEGTGTFYNEQFF.

This clonotype was counted only a few times. The CDR3 nucleotides are TGTGCCAGCAGGGTGCGTCTACCCACAGATACGCAGTATTTT. Protein sequence: CASRVRLPTDTQYF. The chain combines TRBV28 with TRBJ2-3; D not certain. Germline CDR1 and CDR2: MDHEN and SYDVKM. V was clipped by 6 bases and J by 2 bases, with 12 bases between them. The CDR3 is made up of 14 amino acids.

This clonotype appeared many times. CDR3 DNA: TGTGCCAGCAGCGGGGATAATGAAAAACTGTTTTTT. Translating it yields CASSGDNEKLFF. The chain uses TRBV7-9 and TRBJ1-4; D not certain. The CDR3 length is 12 residues. The V gene's germline CDR1 is SEHNR and CDR2 FQNEAQ (reference sequence). Trimming shortened V by 5 bases and J by 4 bases, and 5 bases separated the two germline ends.

The chain recombines TRBV4-3 with TRBJ2-1; 9 positions agree with TRBD2. The CDR3 runs to 15 residues. Losses at the gene ends were 3 bases for V and 2 bases for J; bases not matched to a gene: 2. Germline-derived CDR1 and CDR2 are LGHNA and YSLEER. CDR3 in amino acids: CASSHSGRPYNEQFF. The DNA of the CDR3 is TGCGCCAGCAGCCATAGCGGGAGACCCTACAATGAGCAGTTCTTC.

This clonotype showed up just once. The chain has TRBV7-2 and TRBJ2-1; the D gene is possibly TRBD2 (6 bases). Trimming shortened V by 4 bases and J by 2 bases, and 12 bases separated the two germline ends. Germline CDR1 is SGHTA and CDR2 is FQGNSA. This CDR3 region has 15 residues. Here the CDR3 DNA reads TGTGCCAGCAGCTCCAGCGGGCCCACCTACAATGAGCAGTTCTTC. It yields the protein CASSSSGPTYNEQFF.

The chain links TRBV6-5 to TRBJ2-5, with no clear D. The CDR3 runs to 11 residues. The germline V gene encodes CDR1 MNHEY and CDR2 SVGAGI. V was trimmed by 8 bases and J by 4 bases, leaving 8 bases between them. As DNA, the CDR3 is TGTGCCAGCCGTGCTCTAGAGACCCAGTACTTC. It encodes CASRALETQYF.

This clonotype was counted only a few times. The chain uses TRBV4-1 and TRBJ2-2, with 8 bases matching TRBD1. This CDR3 contains 17 residues. The germline V gene encodes CDR1 MGHRA and CDR2 YSYEKL. V lost 4 bases, J lost 6 bases, and 13 bases stayed unmatched. CDR3 sequence reads: CASSPPTGDRKSGELFF. The DNA for the CDR3 is TGCGCCAGCAGCCCACCGACAGGGGATCGCAAATCCGGGGAGCTGTTTTTT.

In its sample, this clonotype was seen a few times. This chain uses TRBV24-1 with TRBJ2-1; 7 bases align to TRBD1. This CDR3 is 15 amino acids long. After removal of 5 bases from V and 7 bases from J, the junction contained 10 bases not matched to a gene. Germline values: CDR1 KGHDR, CDR2 SFDVKD. CDR3 bases: TGTGCCACCAGTGTTCCCGGGACAGCTCCAAATGAGCAGTTCTTC. Residues: CATSVPGTAPNEQFF.

The rearrangement joins TRBV10-3 to TRBJ2-3, with 8 bases lining up with TRBD2. V shed 3 bases and J 2 bases; nucleotides not matched to a gene: 4. Looked up from germline, CDR1 is ENHRY and CDR2 is SYGVKD. The CDR3 consists of 15 residues. The CDR3 here is CAISESGRDTDTQYF. The CDR3 DNA reads as TGTGCCATCAGTGAAAGCGGGAGAGACACAGATACGCAGTATTTT.

This clonotype was seen more than once but under ten times. The rearrangement joins TRBV13 to TRBJ2-1; a possible D gene is TRBD2 (6 bases). V was trimmed by 1 base and J by 6 bases, leaving 7 bases between them. The CDR3 totals 13 residues. Germline V lookup: CDR1 PRHDT, CDR2 FYEKMQ (reference sequence). CDR3 nucleotide sequence: TGTGCCAGCAGCTTAGTGGGGGGCAATGAGCAGTTCTTC. Translation gives CASSLVGGNEQFF.

This clonotype came up a few times. The genes are TRBV4-3 and TRBJ2-3; D is tentatively TRBD1 or TRBD2 (5 bases each). This CDR3 has 13 amino acids. The V gene's germline CDR1 is LGHNA and CDR2 YSLEER. The ends were cut back, 1 base at V and 4 bases at J, with 6 bases in the middle. CDR3 amino acids: CASSQVGADTQYF. Written as DNA, the CDR3 is TGCGCCAGCAGCCAAGTGGGGGCAGATACGCAGTATTTT.

This clonotype was seen only a few times. The rearrangement uses TRBV29-1 and TRBJ2-1, with D perhaps TRBD1 (6 bases). Trimming took 7 bases from V and 0 from J, leaving 10 bases between them. The CDR3 totals 13 residues. Germline V gene sequence: CDR1 SQVTM, CDR2 ANQGSEA. CDR3 sequence reads: CSATGISYNEQFF. The CDR3 DNA reads as TGCAGCGCGACAGGAATCTCCTACAATGAGCAGTTCTTC.